The 21 T cell receptor beta chains given below trace back to one sample, sequenced in a study of cytomegalovirus exposure and HLA in healthy donors. PCR employed 60 Vbeta and 13 Jbeta primers. Repertoires were generated with immunoSEQ multiplex PCR, while TCRdb's copy carries only in-frame clones and drops some. The sample holds 130,000 or so clones. Sequencing input: PBMCs. These receptors came from a man aged 18-30 years in good health and CMV-seronegative.

This chain links TRBV18 with TRBJ1-5; possible D gene TRBD1, 6 bases. This CDR3 is built from 16 residues. The V gene lost 0 bases and the J gene lost 0 bases, with 9 bases spanning the gap. Per the germline V gene, CDR1 is KGHSH and CDR2 is LQKENI. The CDR3 here is CASSPPDSYSNQPQHF. The CDR3, as DNA: TGTGCCAGCTCACCACCGGACAGTTATAGCAATCAGCCCCAGCATTTT.

The chain has TRBV12-5 and TRBJ2-5; 10 positions agree with TRBD2. Looked up from germline, CDR1 is LGHNT and CDR2 is FRNRAP. This CDR3 has 18 amino acids. The trim removed 0 bases at V and 4 bases at J, leaving 11 bases unmatched. CDR3 in amino acids: CASGLVQPRWTSGETQYF. In nucleotides, the CDR3 is TGTGCTAGTGGTTTGGTACAGCCACGCTGGACTAGCGGAGAGACCCAGTACTTC. Full variable domain (missing parts from reference TRBV12-5 and TRBJ2-5): DARVTQTPRHKVTEMGQEVTMRCQPILGHNTVFWYRQTMMQGLELLAYFRNRAPLDDSGMPKDRFSAEMPDATLATLKIQPSEPRDSAVYFCASGLVQPRWTSGETQYFGPGTRLLVL.

The rearrangement links TRBV18 to TRBJ1-2, with 7 nucleotides matching TRBD1. The V segment lost 2 bases and the J segment 5 bases; nucleotides outside the gene matches: 17. Germline V CDR1 and CDR2: KGHSH, LQKENI. The CDR3 extends over 18 amino acids. CDR3 sequence: CASSPSSGTVPSNYGYTF. CDR3 sequence (DNA): TGTGCCAGCTCACCATCATCAGGGACAGTTCCTAGTAATTATGGCTACACCTTC.

V is TRBV4-1 and J is TRBJ1-2, with D unresolved. Germline CDR1 MGHRA, CDR2 YSYEKL. The CDR3 spans 15 residues. V lost 4 bases and J lost 0, with 12 bases in between. The CDR3 region is CASSLERGSNYGYTF. CDR3 bases: TGCGCCAGCAGCCTAGAGAGAGGGTCTAACTATGGCTACACCTTC.

J is TRBJ2-1 and V is TRBV5-6; 7 bases match TRBD1. CDR1 is SGHDT, CDR2 YYEEEE, per germline. The CDR3 has 16 amino acids. V shed 4 bases and J 8 bases; nucleotides not matched to a gene: 15. CDR3 region: CASSPEGAGAIYEQFF. CDR3 nucleotide sequence: TGTGCCAGCAGCCCTGAGGGGGCAGGGGCGATATATGAGCAGTTCTTC.

The CDR3 nucleotides are TGTGCCACTCATCCCGGACAGGGTGTGTACGAGCAGTACTTC. Protein: CATHPGQGVYEQYF. The J gene is TRBJ2-7, the V gene TRBV10-3; 8 nucleotides match TRBD1. The germline CDR1 and CDR2 sequences are ENHRY and SYGVKD. V trimming: 10 bases; J trimming: 4 bases; junction bases outside the gene matches: 12. The CDR3 has 14 residues.

The chain combines TRBV5-3 with TRBJ1-2, with 9 bases matching TRBD1. TRBV5-3 carries the ORF label, with uncertain function. V was pared by 7 bases and J by 7 bases, with 14 bases of the junction left unmatched. CDR3 length equals 15 residues. The CDR3 reads CARFWTGEEPRGYTF. The CDR3 DNA reads TGTGCCAGATTCTGGACAGGGGAAGAACCTCGTGGCTACACCTTC.

This chain's CDR3 is CASSLETDRGRKDTQYF. Written as DNA, the CDR3 is TGTGCCAGCAGCTTAGAGACGGACAGGGGGCGCAAAGATACGCAGTATTTT. The V call is TRBV11-1, the J call TRBJ2-3, with 11 bases fitting TRBD1. Germline CDR1 and CDR2: SGHAT and FQDESV (reference sequence). V gave up 1 base and J gave up 5 bases; unmatched junction bases: 8. This CDR3 has 17 amino acids.

The chain recombines TRBV5-1 with TRBJ2-7; TRBD2 aligns across 7 bases. Germline trimming cut 2 bases from V and 3 bases from J; bases unmatched to any gene: 8. The CDR3 runs to 15 residues. Germline CDR1 SGHRS, CDR2 YFSETQ. The CDR3 nucleotides are TGCGCCAGCAGCTTTGCGGGGGAGGGATACTACGAGCAGTACTTC. It translates to CASSFAGEGYYEQYF. The entire variable domain, with the rest obtained from reference TRBV5-1 and TRBJ2-7, is as follows: KAGVTQTPRYLIKTRGQQVTLSCSPISGHRSVSWYQQTPGQGLQFLFEYFSETQRNKGNFPGRFSGRQFSNSRSEMNVSTLELGDSALYLCASSFAGEGYYEQYFGPGTRLTVT.

V is TRBV9 and J is TRBJ1-2; D remains ambiguous. Germline V CDR1 and CDR2: SGDLS, YYNGEE. Trimming cost V 7 bases and J 8 bases, with 12 bases left between them. The CDR3 runs 11 residues. The CDR3 loop is CASGTYRGYTF. The DNA of the CDR3 is TGTGCCAGCGGAACGTACAGAGGCTACACCTTC.

V is TRBV7-2 and J is TRBJ2-1, with 7 bases fitting TRBD2. CDR3 size: 14 residues. Losses at the gene ends were 2 bases for V and 7 bases for J; bases not matched to a gene: 5. Germline CDR1 and CDR2: SGHTA and FQGNSA. CDR3 protein: CASSLWGGENEQFF. CDR3 nucleotide sequence: TGTGCCAGCAGCTTATGGGGGGGAGAGAATGAGCAGTTCTTC. Full variable domain (rest looked up from reference TRBV7-2 and TRBJ2-1): GAGVSQSPSNKVTEKGKDVELRCDPISGHTALYWYRQSLGQGLEFLIYFQGNSAPDKSGLPSDRFSAERTGGSVSTLTIQRTQQEDSAVYLCASSLWGGENEQFFGPGTRLTVL.

The chain links TRBV6-6 to TRBJ2-7; a weak D match, TRBD2 (6 bases). From germline, CDR1 is MNHNY and CDR2 SVGAGI (reference sequence). This CDR3 is 14 amino acids long. The V end was cut by 7 bases, the J end by 3 bases, with 16 bases between. The CDR3 region has the DNA TGTGCCAGCATCCCCGACGGGGGTGTCTACGAGCAGTACTTC. It is translated as CASIPDGGVYEQYF.

The V call is TRBV10-3, the J call TRBJ1-2, with TRBD1 matching 10 bases. The germline V gene has CDR1 ENHRY and CDR2 SYGVKD. The CDR3 runs to 14 residues. The trim removed 6 bases at V and 2 bases at J, leaving 3 bases unmatched. CDR3 DNA sequence: TGTGCCATCAGCGCGACAGGGGGCAACTATGGCTACACCTTC. Translating it yields CAISATGGNYGYTF.

The V call is TRBV9, the J call TRBJ2-3, with 10 bases that match TRBD2. Per the germline V gene, CDR1 is SGDLS and CDR2 is YYNGEE. The V gene end was trimmed by 9 bases and the J gene end by 4 bases; junction bases not matched to a gene: 11. The CDR3 is 15 residues long. In DNA form, the CDR3 reads TGTGCCACAACTCCGGCTAGCGGGAGCGCAGATACGCAGTATTTT. It yields the protein CATTPASGSADTQYF.

The rearrangement uses TRBV7-7 and TRBJ2-7; maybe TRBD2 (5 bases). Trimming stripped 0 bases from V and 5 bases from J, with 8 bases between. The germline V gene has CDR1 SSHAT and CDR2 FNYEAQ (reference sequence). The CDR3 sequence is 13 residues long. The CDR3 here is CASSLAYGDEQYF. CDR3 DNA sequence: TGTGCCAGCAGCTTAGCCTACGGGGACGAGCAGTACTTC.

The rearrangement links TRBV11-2 to TRBJ1-6; 8 nucleotides align to TRBD1. V gave up 6 bases and J gave up 7 bases; unmatched junction bases: 8. Germline loops: CDR1 SGHAT, CDR2 FQNNGV. The CDR3 loop spans 15 amino acids. CDR3 protein: CASRRVGTGNSPLHF. The CDR3 coding sequence is TGTGCCAGCAGACGTGTTGGGACAGGAAATTCACCCCTCCACTTT.

DNA for the CDR3: TGTGCCAGCAGTTTCGGTCCGTTGGCAGGGTTCGACACTGAAGCTTTCTTT. Its translation: CASSFGPLAGFDTEAFF. The rearrangement uses TRBV28 and TRBJ1-1; D might be TRBD1 (5 bases). CDR3 size: 17 residues. Germline values: CDR1 MDHEN, CDR2 SYDVKM. V lost 3 bases to trimming and J lost 3 bases, with 20 bases between them.

The chain couples TRBV7-2 to TRBJ2-3; TRBD1 might be the D (6 bases). With 5 bases removed from V and 2 bases from J, the gap between germline ends came to 11 bases. The germline gives CDR1 SGHTA, CDR2 FQGNSA. The CDR3 runs to 14 residues. For the CDR3, the DNA is TGTGCCAGCAGCCCGAGGACAGACACAGATACGCAGTATTTT. This codes for CASSPRTDTDTQYF.

V usage is TRBV4-1 and J usage is TRBJ1-6; 10 positions agree with TRBD1. The CDR3 sequence is 14 residues long. Germline loops: CDR1 MGHRA, CDR2 YSYEKL. The junction had 0 bases not matched to a gene; V was cut back by 4 bases and J by 6 bases. In nucleotides, the CDR3 is TGCGCCAGCAGCCGGGACAGGGGTAATTCACCCCTCCACTTT. It encodes CASSRDRGNSPLHF.

V and J are TRBV14 and TRBJ1-6; D possibly corresponds to TRBD1 (6 bases). Germline-derived CDR1 and CDR2 are SGHDN and FVKESK. Deletions cut 2 bases from V and 9 bases from J, with 11 bases between. CDR3 size: 14 residues. The CDR3 coding sequence is TGTGCCAGCAGCCAAAGCAGGGGACGTTCACCCCTCCACTTT. Amino acid sequence: CASSQSRGRSPLHF.

For the CDR3, the DNA is TGTGCCAGCAGCTTTGTTCACTACTCTGGAAACACCATATATTTT. The encoded protein is CASSFVHYSGNTIYF. The chain recombines TRBV11-3 with TRBJ1-3; D call uncertain. Germline V gene data show CDR1 as SGHNT and CDR2 as YENEEA. V was clipped by 3 bases and J by 0 bases, with 9 bases between them. There are 15 residues in the CDR3.